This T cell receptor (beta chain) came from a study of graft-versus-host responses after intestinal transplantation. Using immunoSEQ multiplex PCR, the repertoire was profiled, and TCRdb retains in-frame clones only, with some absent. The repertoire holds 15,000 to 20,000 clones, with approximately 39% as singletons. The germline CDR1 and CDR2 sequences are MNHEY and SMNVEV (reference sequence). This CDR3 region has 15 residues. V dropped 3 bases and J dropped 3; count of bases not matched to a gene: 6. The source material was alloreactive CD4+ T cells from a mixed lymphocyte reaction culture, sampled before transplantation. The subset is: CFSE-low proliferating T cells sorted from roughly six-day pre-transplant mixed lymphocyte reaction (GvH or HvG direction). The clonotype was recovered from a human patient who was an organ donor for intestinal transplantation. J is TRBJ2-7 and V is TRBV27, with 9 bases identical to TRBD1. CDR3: CASSFLGQGNYEQYF. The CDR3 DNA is TGTGCCAGCAGTTTCCTGGGACAGGGTAACTACGAGCAGTACTTC.